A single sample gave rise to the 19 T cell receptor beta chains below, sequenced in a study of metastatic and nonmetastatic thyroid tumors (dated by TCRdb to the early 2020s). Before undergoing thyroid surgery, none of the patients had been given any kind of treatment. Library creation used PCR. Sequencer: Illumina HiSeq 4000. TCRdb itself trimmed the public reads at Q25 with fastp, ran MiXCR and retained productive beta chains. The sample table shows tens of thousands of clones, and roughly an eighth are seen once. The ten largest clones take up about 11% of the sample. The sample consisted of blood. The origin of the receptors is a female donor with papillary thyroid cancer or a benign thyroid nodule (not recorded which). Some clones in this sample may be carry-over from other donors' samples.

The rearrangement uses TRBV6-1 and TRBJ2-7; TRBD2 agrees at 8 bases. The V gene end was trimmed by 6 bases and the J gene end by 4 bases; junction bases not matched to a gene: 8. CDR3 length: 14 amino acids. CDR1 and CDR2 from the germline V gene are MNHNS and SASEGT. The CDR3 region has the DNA TGTGCCAGCAGACGCGGCAGCGGGGGTTACGAGCAGTACTTC. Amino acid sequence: CASRRGSGGYEQYF.

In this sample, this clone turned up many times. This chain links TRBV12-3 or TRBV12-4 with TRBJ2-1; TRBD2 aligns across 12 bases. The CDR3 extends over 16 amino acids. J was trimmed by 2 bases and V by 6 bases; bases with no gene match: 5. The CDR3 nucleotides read TGTGCCAGCAGCTCTCTAGCGGGAGGGACCTACAATGAGCAGTTCTTC. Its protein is CASSSLAGGTYNEQFF.

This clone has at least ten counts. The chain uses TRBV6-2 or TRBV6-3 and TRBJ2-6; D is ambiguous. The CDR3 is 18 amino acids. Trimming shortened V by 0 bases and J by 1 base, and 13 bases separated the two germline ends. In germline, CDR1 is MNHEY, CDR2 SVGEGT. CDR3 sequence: CASSYSIGYSSGANVLTF. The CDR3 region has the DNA TGTGCCAGCAGTTACTCAATAGGATACTCGTCTGGGGCCAACGTCCTGACTTTC.

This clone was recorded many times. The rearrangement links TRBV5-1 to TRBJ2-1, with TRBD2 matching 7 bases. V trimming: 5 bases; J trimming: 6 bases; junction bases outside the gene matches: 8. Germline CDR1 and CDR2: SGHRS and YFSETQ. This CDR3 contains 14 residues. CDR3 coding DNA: TGCGCCAGCAGGGGGACCGGGACTACCAATGAGCAGTTCTTC. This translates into CASRGTGTTNEQFF.

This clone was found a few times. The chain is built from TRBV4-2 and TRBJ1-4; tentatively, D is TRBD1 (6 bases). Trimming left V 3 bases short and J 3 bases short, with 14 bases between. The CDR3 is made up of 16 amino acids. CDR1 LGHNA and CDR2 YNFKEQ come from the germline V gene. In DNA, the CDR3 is TGTGCCAGCAGCCAGGCCGGGACACTCCCTAATGAAAAACTGTTTTTT. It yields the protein CASSQAGTLPNEKLFF.

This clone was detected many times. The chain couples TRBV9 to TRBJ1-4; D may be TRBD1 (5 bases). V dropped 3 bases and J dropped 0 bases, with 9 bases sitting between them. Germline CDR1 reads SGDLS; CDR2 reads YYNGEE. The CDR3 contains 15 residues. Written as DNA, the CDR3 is TGTGCCAGCAGCGGGGGGACGTCAACTAATGAAAAACTGTTTTTT. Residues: CASSGGTSTNEKLFF.

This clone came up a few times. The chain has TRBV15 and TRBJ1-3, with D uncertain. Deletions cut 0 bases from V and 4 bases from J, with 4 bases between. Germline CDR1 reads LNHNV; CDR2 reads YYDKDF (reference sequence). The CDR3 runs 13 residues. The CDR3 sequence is CATSRDRGNTIYF. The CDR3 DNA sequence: TGTGCCACCAGCAGAGATCGAGGAAACACCATATATTTT.

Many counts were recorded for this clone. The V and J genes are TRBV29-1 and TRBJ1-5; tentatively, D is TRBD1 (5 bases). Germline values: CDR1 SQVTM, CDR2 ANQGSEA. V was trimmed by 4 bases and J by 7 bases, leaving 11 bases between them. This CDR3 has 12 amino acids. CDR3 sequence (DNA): TGCAGCGTTGGGCAGGGTGCCCAGCCCCAGCATTTT. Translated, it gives CSVGQGAQPQHF. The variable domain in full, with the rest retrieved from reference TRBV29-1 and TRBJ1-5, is SAVISQKPSRDICQRGTSLTIQCQVDSQVTMMFWYRQQPGQSLTLIATANQGSEATYESGFVIDKFPISRPNLTFSTLTVSNMSPEDSSIYLCSVGQGAQPQHFGDGTRLSIL.

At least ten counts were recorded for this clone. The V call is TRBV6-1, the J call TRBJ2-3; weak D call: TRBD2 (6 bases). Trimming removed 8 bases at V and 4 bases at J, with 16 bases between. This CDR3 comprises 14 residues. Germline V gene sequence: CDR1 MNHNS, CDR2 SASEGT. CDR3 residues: CASDQWGEADTQYF. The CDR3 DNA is TGTGCCAGCGATCAATGGGGGGAGGCAGATACGCAGTATTTT.

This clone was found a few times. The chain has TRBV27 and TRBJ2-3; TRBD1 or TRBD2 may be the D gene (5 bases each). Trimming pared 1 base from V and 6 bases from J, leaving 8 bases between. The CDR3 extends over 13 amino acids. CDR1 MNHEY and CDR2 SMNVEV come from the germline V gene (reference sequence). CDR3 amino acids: CASSLYWGDTQYF. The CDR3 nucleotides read TGTGCCAGCAGTTTATATTGGGGGGATACGCAGTATTTT.

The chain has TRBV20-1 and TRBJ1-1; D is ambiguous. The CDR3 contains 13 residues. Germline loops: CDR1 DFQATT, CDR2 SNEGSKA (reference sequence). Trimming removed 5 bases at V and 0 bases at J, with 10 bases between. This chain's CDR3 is CSARTPLNTEAFF. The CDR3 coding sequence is TGCAGTGCTCGGACTCCCCTGAACACTGAAGCTTTCTTT.

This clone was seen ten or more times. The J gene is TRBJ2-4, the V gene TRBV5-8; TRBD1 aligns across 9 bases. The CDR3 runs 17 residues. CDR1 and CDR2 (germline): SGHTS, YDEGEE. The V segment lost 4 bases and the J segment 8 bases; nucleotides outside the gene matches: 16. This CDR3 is CASSDWDRAVTEDIQYF. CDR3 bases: TGTGCCAGCAGCGACTGGGACAGGGCAGTGACCGAGGACATTCAGTACTTC. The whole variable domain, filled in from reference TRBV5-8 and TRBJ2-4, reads EAGVTQSPTHLIKTRGQQATLRCSPISGHTSVYWYQQALGLGLQFLLWYDEGEERNRGNFPPRFSGRQFPNYSSELNVNALELEDSALYLCASSDWDRAVTEDIQYFGAGTRLSVL.

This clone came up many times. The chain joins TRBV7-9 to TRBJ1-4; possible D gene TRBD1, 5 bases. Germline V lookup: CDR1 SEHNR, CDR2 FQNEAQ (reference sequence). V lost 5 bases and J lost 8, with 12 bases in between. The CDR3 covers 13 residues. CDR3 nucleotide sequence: TGTGCCAGCAGCACTCCCCAGGGAGAAAAACTGTTTTTT. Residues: CASSTPQGEKLFF. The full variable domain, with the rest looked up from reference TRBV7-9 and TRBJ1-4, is DTGVSQNPRHKITKRGQNVTFRCDPISEHNRLYWYRQTLGQGPEFLTYFQNEAQLEKSRLLSDRFSAERPKGSFSTLEIQRTEQGDSAMYLCASSTPQGEKLFFGSGTQLSVL.

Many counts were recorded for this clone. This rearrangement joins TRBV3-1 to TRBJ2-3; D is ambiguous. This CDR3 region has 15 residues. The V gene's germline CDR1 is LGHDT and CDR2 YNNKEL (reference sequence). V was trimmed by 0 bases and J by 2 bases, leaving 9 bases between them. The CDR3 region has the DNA TGTGCCAGCAGCCAAGATCTCATTGACACAGATACGCAGTATTTT. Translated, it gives CASSQDLIDTDTQYF.

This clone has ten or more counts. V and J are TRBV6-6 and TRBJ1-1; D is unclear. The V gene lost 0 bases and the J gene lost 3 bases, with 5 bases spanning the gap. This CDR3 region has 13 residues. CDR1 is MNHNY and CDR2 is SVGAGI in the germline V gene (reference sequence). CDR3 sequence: CASSYSWDTEAFF. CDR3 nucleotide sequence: TGTGCCAGCAGTTACTCGTGGGACACTGAAGCTTTCTTT.

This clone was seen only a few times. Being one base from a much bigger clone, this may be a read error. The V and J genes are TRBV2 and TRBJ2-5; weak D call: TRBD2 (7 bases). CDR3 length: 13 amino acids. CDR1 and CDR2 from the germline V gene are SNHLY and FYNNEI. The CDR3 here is CASSAPRGGTRYF. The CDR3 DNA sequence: TGTGCCAGCAGTGCACCTAGGGGGGGGACCCGGTACTTC.

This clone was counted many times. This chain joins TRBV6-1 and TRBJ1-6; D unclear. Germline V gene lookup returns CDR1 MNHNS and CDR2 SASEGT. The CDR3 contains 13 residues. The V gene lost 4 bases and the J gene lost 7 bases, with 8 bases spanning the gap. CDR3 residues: CASSGLKNSPLHF. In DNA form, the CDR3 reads TGTGCCAGCAGTGGGCTGAAAAATTCACCCCTCCACTTT.

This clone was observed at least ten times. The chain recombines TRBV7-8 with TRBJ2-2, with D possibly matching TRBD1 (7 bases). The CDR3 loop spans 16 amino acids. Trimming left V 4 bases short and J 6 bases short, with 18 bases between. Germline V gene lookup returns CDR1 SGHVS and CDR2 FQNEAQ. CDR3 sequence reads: CASSSGGGRVAGELFF. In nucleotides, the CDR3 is TGTGCCAGCAGCTCAGGGGGAGGCAGGGTGGCCGGGGAGCTGTTTTTT.

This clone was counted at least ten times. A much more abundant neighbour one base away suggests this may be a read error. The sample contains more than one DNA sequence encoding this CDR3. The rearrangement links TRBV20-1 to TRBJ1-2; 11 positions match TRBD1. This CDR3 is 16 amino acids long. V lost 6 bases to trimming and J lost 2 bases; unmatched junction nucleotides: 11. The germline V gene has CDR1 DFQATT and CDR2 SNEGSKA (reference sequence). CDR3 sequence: CSAQAPGQGGNYGYTF. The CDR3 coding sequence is TGCAGTGCCCAGGCTCCGGGACAGGGGGGCAACTATGGCTACACCTTC.